The 8 T cell receptor beta chains below all came from one sample that was sequenced in a study of cytomegalovirus exposure and HLA in healthy donors. PCR involved 60 Vbeta and 13 Jbeta primers. Data came from immunoSEQ multiplex PCR; TCRdb stores just in-frame clones and leaves some out. The data hold approximately 130,000 clones, with 81% observed a single time. Sequencing was performed on PBMCs. The receptors come from a woman in her forties in good health and CMV-seronegative.

The chain joins TRBV6-1 to TRBJ1-5; the D gene is possibly TRBD1 (5 bases). Trimming left V 6 bases short and J 3 bases short, with 15 bases between. The germline V gene has CDR1 MNHNS and CDR2 SASEGT. There are 15 residues in the CDR3. The CDR3 region is CASSREEGNNQPQHF. As DNA, the CDR3 is TGTGCCAGCAGCCGAGAGGAGGGGAACAATCAGCCCCAGCATTTT.

This clone was observed a single time. This chain connects TRBV2 to TRBJ2-7; D might be TRBD1 (6 bases). CDR3 length: 16 amino acids. In germline, CDR1 is SNHLY, CDR2 FYNNEI. The V end lost 7 bases, the J end lost 3 bases, and 22 bases lay between the germline ends. The CDR3 coding sequence is TGTGCCAGCACCCTTTCCCAGATGGACAGACACTACGAGCAGTACTTC. Its translation is CASTLSQMDRHYEQYF.

The chain recombines TRBV2 with TRBJ2-5; weak D call: TRBD2 (6 bases). The CDR3 runs to 16 residues. Trimming removed 8 bases from V and 4 bases from J, with 23 bases in between. CDR1 SNHLY and CDR2 FYNNEI come from the germline V gene. DNA of the CDR3: TGTGCCAGCCAATTGGGCGGGGCAGGCGCCCCAGAGACCCAGTACTTC. Translating gives CASQLGGAGAPETQYF.

The chain links TRBV18 to TRBJ1-1, with D perhaps matching TRBD1 (6 bases). V was pared by 4 bases and J by 5 bases, with 17 bases between. CDR1 and CDR2 from the germline V gene are KGHSH and LQKENI. The CDR3 sequence is 15 residues long. The CDR3 DNA is TGTGCCAGCTCACGAGCACAGGGAAGAGGGACTGAAGCTTTCTTT. It codes for CASSRAQGRGTEAFF.

The chain joins TRBV4-2 to TRBJ1-2, with TRBD1 matching 10 bases. Germline-derived CDR1 and CDR2 are LGHNA and YNFKEQ. The junction had 7 bases not matched to a gene; V was cut back by 1 base and J by 5 bases. The CDR3 covers 16 residues. The CDR3 protein is CASSQAYRDRGYGYTF. For the CDR3, the DNA is TGTGCCAGCAGCCAAGCGTACCGGGACAGGGGTTATGGCTACACCTTC.

This clone occurred a few times. The chain joins TRBV5-1 to TRBJ1-1; possibly TRBD1 for D (6 bases). CDR3 length equals 14 residues. CDR1 and CDR2 (germline): SGHRS, YFSETQ. V lost 0 bases and J lost 0, with 6 bases in between. The CDR3 bases are TGCGCCAGCAGCTTGGGACAGGTGAACACTGAAGCTTTCTTT. Encoded protein: CASSLGQVNTEAFF.

The chain employs TRBV11-3 and TRBJ2-7; a weak D match, TRBD1 (6 bases). CDR1 is SGHNT, CDR2 YENEEA, per germline. Trimming took 5 bases from V and 2 from J, leaving 19 bases between them. The CDR3 loop spans 16 amino acids. The CDR3 DNA follows: TGTGCCAGCAGCCCCCGGACAGCCTTCAGTCCCTACGAGCAGTACTTC. Translating it yields CASSPRTAFSPYEQYF.

This clone has more than one count but fewer than ten. CDR3 sequence: CASSYSGKGDYEQYF. The DNA of the CDR3 is TGTGCCAGCAGTTACTCGGGTAAGGGGGACTACGAGCAGTACTTC. This chain uses TRBV6-5 with TRBJ2-7, with D tentatively TRBD1 (6 bases). This CDR3 is 15 amino acids long. Trimming shortened V by 0 bases and J by 3 bases, and 12 bases separated the two germline ends. Germline V gene sequence: CDR1 MNHEY, CDR2 SVGAGI.